These 10 T cell receptor beta chains originate from one sample sequenced in a study of type 1 regulatory T cells. TCRdb itself ran the reads through MiXCR, one entry per CDR3 protein. The sample records approximately 90,000 distinct CDR3 sequences, around 30% being singletons. Sequenced sample: CD4+ T cells, either the whole sample or a sorted fraction (not recorded which). These TCRs come from a human donor in good health.

The gene calls are TRBV6-5 and TRBJ2-3; D possibly corresponds to TRBD2 (6 bases). CDR3 size: 17 residues. Trimming removed 6 bases at V and 0 bases at J, with 19 bases between. CDR1 MNHEY and CDR2 SVGAGI come from the germline V gene. CDR3 bases: TGTGCCAGCAGCCCGGTGGGAGGAACCGATAGCACAGATACGCAGTATTTT. It codes for CASSPVGGTDSTDTQYF.

A few counts support this clonotype. The chain combines TRBV5-6 with TRBJ1-2, with D uncertain. V gave up 0 bases and J gave up 2 bases, with 5 bases separating them. CDR1 SGHDT and CDR2 YYEEEE come from the germline V gene. The CDR3 length is 13 residues. CDR3 nucleotide sequence: TGTGCCAGCAGCTTGGCCAGGAACTATGGCTACACCTTC. Translation: CASSLARNYGYTF.

The rearrangement joins TRBV20-1 to TRBJ2-7; 8 bases are shared with TRBD1. Germline-derived CDR1 and CDR2 are DFQATT and SNEGSKA (reference sequence). The CDR3 is 15 amino acids. V lost 0 bases and J lost 6; bases outside the gene matches: 10. DNA for the CDR3: TGCAGTGCTAGAGATCCAGGGGGCGCGCGGGCCGAGCAGTACTTC. Residues: CSARDPGGARAEQYF.

This clonotype showed up many times. The chain joins TRBV20-1 to TRBJ1-1; tentative D call: TRBD1 (6 bases). Deletions cut 5 bases from V and 4 bases from J, with 11 bases between. CDR1 DFQATT and CDR2 SNEGSKA come from the germline V gene (reference sequence). CDR3 length: 12 amino acids. The CDR3 protein is CSASRDITEAFF. In DNA, the CDR3 is TGCAGTGCTTCACGGGACATCACTGAAGCTTTCTTT.

Remarks on this clonotype: Because it lacks the conserved phenylalanine or tryptophan at the end, this CDR3 is likely a read error. The chain recombines TRBV7-2 with TRBJ2-1, with 11 bases lining up with TRBD2. The CDR3 covers 15 residues. V shed 5 bases, J shed 11 bases, and the junction held 11 bases outside the gene matches. CDR1 is SGHTA, CDR2 FQGNSA, per germline. CDR3 nucleotide sequence: TGTGCCAGCAGCCCGCCGGGACTAGCGGTAACCCAGCAGTTCATC. Its protein product is CASSPPGLAVTQQFI.

The sample holds a few counts of this clonotype. V gene TRBV10-1 combines with J gene TRBJ2-7; D unresolved. V was pared by 7 bases and J by 3 bases, with 19 bases between. Germline CDR1 reads WNHNN; CDR2 reads SYGVQD (reference sequence). CDR3 size: 15 residues. CDR3 nucleotide sequence: TGCGCCAGCATTTTCCCCCCGGACGGAGACTACGAGCAGTACTTC. Translation: CASIFPPDGDYEQYF.

The chain links TRBV20-1 to TRBJ2-7; D uncertain. The V gene's germline CDR1 is DFQATT and CDR2 SNEGSKA (reference sequence). This CDR3 region has 12 residues. With 5 bases removed from V and 0 bases from J, the gap between germline ends came to 8 bases. The CDR3 region has the DNA TGCAGTGCTGGTCCGGGCTCCTACGAGCAGTACTTC. This encodes CSAGPGSYEQYF.

This clonotype was observed a few times. The chain uses TRBV4-2 and TRBJ1-2; D possibly corresponds to TRBD1 (6 bases). The CDR3 runs to 14 residues. V was cut by 4 bases and J by 4 bases, with 13 bases left in between. In germline, CDR1 is LGHNA, CDR2 YNFKEQ. Here the CDR3 DNA reads TGTGCCAGCAGCCTGGAAGGGGGGACCTATGGCTACACCTTC. Its translation is CASSLEGGTYGYTF.

This clonotype has more than one count but fewer than ten. CDR3 amino acids: CASSKRAGDTGELFF. CDR3 nucleotide sequence: TGCGCCAGCAGCAAGAGGGCGGGGGACACCGGGGAGCTGTTTTTT. The chain couples TRBV5-1 to TRBJ2-2, with 7 bases fitting TRBD2. With V trimmed by 4 bases and J by 3 bases, 6 bases remained unmatched. The V gene's germline CDR1 is SGHRS and CDR2 YFSETQ. The CDR3 totals 15 residues.

This clonotype appeared a few times. This rearrangement joins TRBV10-3 to TRBJ1-6, with no clear D. V lost 6 bases and J 7 bases, leaving 13 bases between the germline ends. Germline V gives CDR1 ENHRY, CDR2 SYGVKD. The CDR3 spans 14 residues. The CDR3 protein is CAIRPARSNSPLHF. The CDR3 DNA follows: TGTGCCATCAGGCCGGCACGTTCGAATTCACCCCTCCACTTT.